This TCR beta chain is from a study of regulatory T cells in long-lasting Graves disease. Study-level results: Clonotypes that were public and shared totalled a few thousand in persistent patients versus about a thousand in new patients.

Through Arm-PCR of CDR3 regions and iRepertoire HTBI primers, TCR beta libraries were built. One entry per CDR3 protein results from TCRdb running MiXCR on the multiplex PCR reads. The table shows about 220,000 distinct CDR3 sequences, with around 20% occurring only once. This clonotype has at least ten counts. Its antigen is not identified. The CDR3 contains 18 residues. Germline V gene data show CDR1 as SEHNR and CDR2 as FQNEAQ (reference sequence). J lost 5 bases, V lost 0 bases, and 13 bases had no gene match. Sample time point: newly diagnosed GD, antithyroid drugs for less than 3 months. Preparation of the TCR library used RNA extracted from PBMCs. These data are also associated with another study on T cells in Graves' hyperthyroidism and ophthalmopathy.

This chain links TRBV7-9 with TRBJ1-5; 7 bases fit TRBD1. The clonotype was recovered from a woman in her 30s with Graves disease. The material was peripheral blood mononuclear cells (PBMCs), obtained at new diagnosis, from a patient treated with antithyroid drugs. The CDR3 DNA reads as TGTGCCAGCAGCTTAGCCATTCAAGGGGACAGTCAGTATCAGCCCCAGCATTTT. It translates to CASSLAIQGDSQYQPQHF.